This TCR beta chain is from a study of PD-1 blockade in classical Hodgkin lymphoma. Study-level background: Patients were dosed intravenously with nivolumab at 3 mg/kg every 2 weeks.

The CDR3 length is 15 residues. Germline V gene data show CDR1 as WNHNN and CDR2 as SYGVQD (reference sequence). V trimming: 6 bases; J trimming: 2 bases; junction bases outside the gene matches: 7. As for time point: cycle 4 day 1 (C4D1), after more than 5 weeks of nivolumab. No patient escaped relapse after autologous stem cell transplantation, and brentuximab vedotin exposure varied. Purified CD4+ T cells were obtained from thawed PBMCs through magnetic negative selection. Complete response, partial response or progressive disease made up the best responses. Overall study results and limits: The study found complete responders had baseline diversity similar to newly diagnosed patients. Exclusion was the outcome for patients who began nivolumab under 1 year after ASCT.

Generated by immunoSEQ multiplex PCR, the TCRdb table keeps only in-frame clones and is missing some. Of around 16,000 clones listed, more than 60% are singletons. With regard to this clone: No antigen is known for it.

J is TRBJ1-1 and V is TRBV10-1; TRBD1 agrees at 9 bases. Sample: CD4+ T cells from blood, taken before the fourth cycle of nivolumab. The sequence was collected from a human donor with classical Hodgkin lymphoma. CDR3 nucleotide sequence: TGCGCCAGCAGAAGAGGGACAGGGCTCAACACTGAAGCTTTCTTT. This translates into CASRRGTGLNTEAFF.